The next 7 T cell receptor beta chains were all read from a single sample in a study of blood T cell repertoires in COVID-19. The data were produced by immunoSEQ multiplex PCR, yet TCRdb's version contains in-frame clones alone and is incomplete. The repertoire holds tens of thousands of clones, with more than 90% as singletons. Sequenced material: peripheral blood. The source is a man aged 50 to 60 with acute or convalescent COVID-19.

This clone was recorded only once. V usage is TRBV7-2 and J usage is TRBJ1-2; D is possibly TRBD1 (6 bases). Trimming stripped 2 bases from V and 0 bases from J, with 10 bases between. CDR3 length: 15 amino acids. Germline CDR1 SGHTA, CDR2 FQGNSA. This CDR3 reads CASSLKGGANYGYTF. The CDR3, as DNA: TGTGCCAGCAGCTTAAAAGGGGGAGCTAACTATGGCTACACCTTC.

This clone was seen only once. The V and J genes are TRBV9 and TRBJ1-1, with 7 nucleotides matching TRBD1. The germline CDR1 and CDR2 sequences are SGDLS and YYNGEE. The CDR3 is made up of 13 amino acids. Unmatched junction bases numbered 3, after V lost 3 bases and J lost 4 bases. CDR3 coding DNA: TGTGCCAGCAGCGCAGGGACAGTCACTGAAGCTTTCTTT. This codes for CASSAGTVTEAFF.

The V gene is TRBV5-1, the J gene TRBJ2-1, with D possibly TRBD2 on 6 matching bases. CDR1 and CDR2 from the germline V gene are SGHRS and YFSETQ. Trimming pared 4 bases from V and 15 bases from J, leaving 17 bases between. The length of the CDR3 is 12 residues. The CDR3 protein is CASSRDAREVFF. The CDR3 coding sequence is TGCGCCAGCAGCAGGGACGCCAGGGAGGTGTTCTTC.

The chain combines TRBV3-1 (or the pseudogene TRBV3-2) with TRBJ2-4; TRBD1 aligns across 9 bases. Germline trimming cut 4 bases from V and 7 bases from J; bases unmatched to any gene: 2. The germline CDR1 and CDR2 sequences are LGHDT and YNNKEL (reference sequence). There are 13 residues in the CDR3. The CDR3 loop reads CASSRGQGNIQYF. In nucleotides, the CDR3 is TGTGCCAGCAGCCGAGGACAGGGGAACATTCAGTACTTC.

V usage is TRBV7-2 and J usage is TRBJ2-5; 10 positions match TRBD2. V was clipped by 2 bases and J by 1 base; unmatched bases: 4. Looked up from germline, CDR1 is SGHTA and CDR2 is FQGNSA. The CDR3 length is 16 residues. The CDR3 protein is CASSLKGLAIQETQYF. For the CDR3, the DNA is TGTGCCAGCAGCTTAAAGGGACTAGCGATCCAAGAGACCCAGTACTTC.

V gene TRBV12-3 or TRBV12-4 combines with J gene TRBJ2-5, with 7 bases aligning to TRBD1. The CDR3 is 13 residues long. V was clipped by 4 bases and J by 2 bases; unmatched bases: 1. CDR3: CASSWDRQETQYF. CDR3 coding DNA: TGTGCCAGCAGTTGGGACAGACAAGAGACCCAGTACTTC.

The chain carries TRBV10-2 and TRBJ2-7; D is possibly TRBD2 (6 bases). The CDR3 consists of 15 residues. Trimming pared 6 bases from V and 4 bases from J, leaving 19 bases between. Germline values: CDR1 WSHSY, CDR2 SAAADI. The CDR3 DNA reads TGCGCCAGCAGGGCCCGGGCGGGAAGCGGGTACGAGCAGTACTTC. Its translation: CASRARAGSGYEQYF.